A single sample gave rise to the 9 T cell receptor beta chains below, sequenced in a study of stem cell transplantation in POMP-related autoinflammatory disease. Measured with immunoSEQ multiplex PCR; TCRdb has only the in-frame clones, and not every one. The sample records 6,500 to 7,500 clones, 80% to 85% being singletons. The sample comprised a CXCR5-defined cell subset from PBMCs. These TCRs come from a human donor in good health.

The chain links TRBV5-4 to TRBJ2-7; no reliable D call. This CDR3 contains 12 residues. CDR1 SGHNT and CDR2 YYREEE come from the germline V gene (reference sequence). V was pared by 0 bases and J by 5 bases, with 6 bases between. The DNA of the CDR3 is TGTGCCAGCAGCTTGGATGGCGACGAGCAGTACTTC. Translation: CASSLDGDEQYF.

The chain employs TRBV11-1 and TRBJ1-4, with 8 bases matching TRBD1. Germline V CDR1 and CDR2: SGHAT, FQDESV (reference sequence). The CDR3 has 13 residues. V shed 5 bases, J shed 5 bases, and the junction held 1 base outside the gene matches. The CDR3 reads CASSRQGNEKLFF. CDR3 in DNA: TGTGCCAGCAGCCGACAGGGGAATGAAAAACTGTTTTTT.

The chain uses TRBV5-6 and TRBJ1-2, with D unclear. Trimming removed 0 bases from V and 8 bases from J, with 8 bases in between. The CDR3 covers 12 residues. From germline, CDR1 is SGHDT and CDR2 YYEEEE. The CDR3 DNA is TGTGCCAGCAGCTTGGCCCTAGGAGGCTACACCTTC. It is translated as CASSLALGGYTF.

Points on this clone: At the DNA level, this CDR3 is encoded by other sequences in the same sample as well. CDR3 sequence (DNA): TGTGCCAGCAGACCTGGACTAGCGACAGATACGCAGTATTTT. It codes for CASRPGLATDTQYF. The chain recombines TRBV5-4 with TRBJ2-3, with 9 bases that match TRBD2. The CDR3 runs 14 residues. Losses at the gene ends were 5 bases for V and 3 bases for J; bases not matched to a gene: 4. Germline values: CDR1 SGHNT, CDR2 YYREEE (reference sequence).

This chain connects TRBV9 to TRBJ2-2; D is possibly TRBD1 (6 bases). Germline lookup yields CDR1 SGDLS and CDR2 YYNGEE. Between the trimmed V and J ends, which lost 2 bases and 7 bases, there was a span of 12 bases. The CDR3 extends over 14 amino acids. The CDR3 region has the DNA TGTGCCAGCAGCGTTGGACAGTTTAGCGGGGAGCTGTTTTTT. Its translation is CASSVGQFSGELFF. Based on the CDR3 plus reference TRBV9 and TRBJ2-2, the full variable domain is DSGVTQTPKHLITATGQRVTLRCSPRSGDLSVYWYQQSLDQGLQFLIQYYNGEERAKGNILERFSAQQFPDLHSELNLSSLELGDSALYFCASSVGQFSGELFFGEGSRLTVL.

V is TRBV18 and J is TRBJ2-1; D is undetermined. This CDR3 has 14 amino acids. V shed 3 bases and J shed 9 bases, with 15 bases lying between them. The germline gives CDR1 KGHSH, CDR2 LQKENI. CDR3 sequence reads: CASSPQSDAGEQFF. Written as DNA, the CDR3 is TGTGCCAGCTCACCCCAAAGCGATGCTGGTGAGCAGTTCTTC.

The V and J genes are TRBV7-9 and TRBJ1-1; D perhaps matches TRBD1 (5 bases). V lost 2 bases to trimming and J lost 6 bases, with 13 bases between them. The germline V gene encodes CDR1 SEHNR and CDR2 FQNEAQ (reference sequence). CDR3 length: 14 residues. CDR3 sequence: CASSLSGGVPEAFF. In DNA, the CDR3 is TGTGCCAGCAGCTTATCCGGAGGGGTTCCTGAAGCTTTCTTT.

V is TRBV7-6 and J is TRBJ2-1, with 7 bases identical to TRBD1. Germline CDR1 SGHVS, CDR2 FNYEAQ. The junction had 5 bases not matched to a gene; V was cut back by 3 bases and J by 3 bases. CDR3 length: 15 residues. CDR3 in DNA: TGTGCCAGCAGCTTTGGGACAGCCTTCTACAATGAGCAGTTCTTC. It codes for CASSFGTAFYNEQFF.

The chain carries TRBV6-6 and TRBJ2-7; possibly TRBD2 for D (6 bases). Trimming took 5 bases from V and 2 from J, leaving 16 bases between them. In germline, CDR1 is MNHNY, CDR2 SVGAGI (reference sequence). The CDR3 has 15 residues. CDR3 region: CASSPARGWAYEQYF. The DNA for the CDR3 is TGTGCCAGCAGTCCCGCCCGGGGGTGGGCCTACGAGCAGTACTTC.